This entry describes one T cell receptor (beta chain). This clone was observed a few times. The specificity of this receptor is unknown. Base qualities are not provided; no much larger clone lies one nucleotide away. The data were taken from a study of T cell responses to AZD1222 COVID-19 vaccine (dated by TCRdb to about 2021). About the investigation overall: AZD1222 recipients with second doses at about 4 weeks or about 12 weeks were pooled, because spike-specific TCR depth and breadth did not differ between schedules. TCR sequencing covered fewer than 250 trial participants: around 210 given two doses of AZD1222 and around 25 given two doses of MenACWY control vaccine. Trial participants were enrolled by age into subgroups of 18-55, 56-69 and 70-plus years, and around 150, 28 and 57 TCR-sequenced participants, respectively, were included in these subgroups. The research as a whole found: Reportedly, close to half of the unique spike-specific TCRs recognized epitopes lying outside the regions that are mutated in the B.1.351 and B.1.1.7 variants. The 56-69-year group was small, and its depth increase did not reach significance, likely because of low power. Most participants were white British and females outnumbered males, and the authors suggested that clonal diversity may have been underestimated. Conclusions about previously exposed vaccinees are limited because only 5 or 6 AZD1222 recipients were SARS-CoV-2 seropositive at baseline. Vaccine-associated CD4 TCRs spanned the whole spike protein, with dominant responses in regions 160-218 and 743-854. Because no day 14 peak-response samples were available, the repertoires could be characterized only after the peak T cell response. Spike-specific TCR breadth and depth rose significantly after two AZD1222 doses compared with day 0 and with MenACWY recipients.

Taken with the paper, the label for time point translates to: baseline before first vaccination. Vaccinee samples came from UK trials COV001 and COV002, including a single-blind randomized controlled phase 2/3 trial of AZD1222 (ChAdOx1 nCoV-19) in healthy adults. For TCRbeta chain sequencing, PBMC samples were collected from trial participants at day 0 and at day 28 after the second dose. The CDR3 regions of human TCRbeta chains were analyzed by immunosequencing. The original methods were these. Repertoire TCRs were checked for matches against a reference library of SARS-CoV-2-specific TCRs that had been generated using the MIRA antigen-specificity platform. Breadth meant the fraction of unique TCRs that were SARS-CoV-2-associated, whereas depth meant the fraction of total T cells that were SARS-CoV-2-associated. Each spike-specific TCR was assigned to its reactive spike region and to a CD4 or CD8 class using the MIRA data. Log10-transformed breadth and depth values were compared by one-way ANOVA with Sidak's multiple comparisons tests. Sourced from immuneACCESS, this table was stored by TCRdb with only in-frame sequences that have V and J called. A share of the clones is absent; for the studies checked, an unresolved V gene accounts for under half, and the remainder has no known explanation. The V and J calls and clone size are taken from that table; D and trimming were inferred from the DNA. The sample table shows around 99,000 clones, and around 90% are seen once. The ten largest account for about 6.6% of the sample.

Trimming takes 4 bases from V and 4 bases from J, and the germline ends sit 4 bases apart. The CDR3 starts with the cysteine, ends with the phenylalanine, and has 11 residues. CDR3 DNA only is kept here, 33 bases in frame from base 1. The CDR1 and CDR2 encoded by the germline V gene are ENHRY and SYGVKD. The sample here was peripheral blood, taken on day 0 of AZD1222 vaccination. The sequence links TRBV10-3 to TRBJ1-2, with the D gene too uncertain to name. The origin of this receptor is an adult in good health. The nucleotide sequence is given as TGTGCCATCAGTGGGGGCTATGGCTACACCTTC. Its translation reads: CAISGGYGYTF.